Following are 10 T cell receptor beta chains from one sample sequenced in a study of cytotoxic CD8 clonotypes in ibrutinib-treated CLL. TCRdb's copy holds only in-frame clones and misses some; the assay was immunoSEQ multiplex PCR. The sample yields more than 300,000 clones, around four fifths seen once. The sample consisted of PBMCs, taken before ibrutinib treatment. These receptors were collected from a human donor with chronic lymphocytic leukemia.

The chain carries TRBV5-6 and TRBJ2-7; D not resolved. The length of the CDR3 is 12 residues. Trimming shortened V by 3 bases and J by 7 bases, and 11 bases separated the two germline ends. Germline assignment: CDR1 SGHDT and CDR2 YYEEEE. CDR3 sequence reads: CASSSRLREQYF. The CDR3 DNA follows: TGTGCCAGCAGCTCCCGGTTAAGGGAGCAGTACTTC.

The chain employs TRBV15 and TRBJ1-5; 8 bases line up with TRBD1. Germline trimming cut 1 base from V and 4 bases from J; bases unmatched to any gene: 3. Germline V gives CDR1 LNHNV, CDR2 YYDKDF (reference sequence). This CDR3 has 15 amino acids. This CDR3 reads CATSRAGGENQPQHF. The CDR3 nucleotides read TGTGCCACCAGCAGAGCAGGGGGCGAGAATCAGCCCCAGCATTTT.

This clone was observed a handful of times. The chain has TRBV11-2 and TRBJ2-7, with TRBD2 as a possible D gene (5 bases). The CDR3 totals 13 residues. Germline loops: CDR1 SGHAT, CDR2 FQNNGV. Trimming took 4 bases from V and 3 from J, leaving 10 bases between them. The CDR3 loop reads CASSWGAYYEQYF. CDR3 in DNA: TGTGCCAGCAGCTGGGGAGCTTACTACGAGCAGTACTTC.

This chain's CDR3 is CASSYQSGRGDTQYF. In nucleotides, the CDR3 is TGTGCCAGCAGTTACCAGAGCGGGAGGGGTGATACGCAGTATTTT. The chain carries TRBV6-5 and TRBJ2-3; the match to TRBD2 covers 10 bases. The CDR3 extends over 15 amino acids. Germline CDR1 MNHEY, CDR2 SVGAGI. Germline trimming cut 2 bases from V and 6 bases from J; bases unmatched to any gene: 5.

The V gene is TRBV19, the J gene TRBJ1-5; weak D call: TRBD1 (6 bases). The CDR3 extends over 15 amino acids. Germline V lookup: CDR1 LNHDA, CDR2 SQIVND (reference sequence). V lost 3 bases, J lost 3 bases, and 12 bases lay in between. Here the CDR3 reads CASSIRRGNNQPQHF. The CDR3 DNA follows: TGTGCCAGTAGTATCAGGAGGGGGAACAATCAGCCCCAGCATTTT. The full variable domain, rest sourced from reference TRBV19 and TRBJ1-5, is DGGITQSPKYLFRKEGQNVTLSCEQNLNHDAMYWYRQDPGQGLRLIYYSQIVNDFQKGDIAEGYSVSREKKESFPLTVTSAQKNPTAFYLCASSIRRGNNQPQHFGDGTRLSIL.

This sequence joins TRBV6-6 and TRBJ1-2; D is possibly TRBD1 (6 bases). V gave up 4 bases and J gave up 0 bases, with 9 bases separating them. Germline assignment: CDR1 MNHNY and CDR2 SVGAGI (reference sequence). This CDR3 is 14 amino acids long. Here the CDR3 reads CASSLTGPNYGYTF. The CDR3, as DNA: TGTGCCAGCAGTTTGACAGGACCTAACTATGGCTACACCTTC.

The chain uses TRBV4-3 and TRBJ2-1, with TRBD2 matching 8 bases. The CDR3 totals 16 residues. Trimming cost V 0 bases and J 8 bases; bases outside gene matches: 9. Germline lookup yields CDR1 LGHNA and CDR2 YSLEER. Here the CDR3 reads CASSQDLRTSIYEQFF. The CDR3 region has the DNA TGCGCCAGCAGCCAAGATTTACGGACTAGCATCTATGAGCAGTTCTTC.

The J gene is TRBJ2-3, the V gene TRBV28; 9 nucleotides match TRBD1. V lost 5 bases to trimming and J lost 2 bases; unmatched junction nucleotides: 5. Germline values: CDR1 MDHEN, CDR2 SYDVKM. CDR3 size: 15 residues. DNA for the CDR3: TGTGCCAGCAGTAGGGACAGGGTTAACACAGATACGCAGTATTTT. This sequence encodes CASSRDRVNTDTQYF.

This clone came up a few times. The rearrangement joins TRBV10-3 to TRBJ1-2; D ambiguous. The length of the CDR3 is 13 residues. V was cut by 4 bases and J by 4 bases, with 10 bases left in between. Germline V gene sequence: CDR1 ENHRY, CDR2 SYGVKD. The CDR3 DNA is TGTGCCATCAGTGGTTCGGAGAGCTATGGCTACACCTTC. Protein: CAISGSESYGYTF.

This clone was counted between two and nine times. This chain uses TRBV7-2 with TRBJ2-1; weak D call: TRBD2 (7 bases). The V gene's germline CDR1 is SGHTA and CDR2 FQGNSA. V dropped 5 bases and J dropped 12 bases, with 23 bases sitting between them. The CDR3 has 15 amino acids. Written as DNA, the CDR3 is TGTGCCAGCAGCCCCAACGGGGTCGGGGGGCTTGTGCAGTTCTTC. Protein: CASSPNGVGGLVQFF.